The rows below give T cell receptor beta chains drawn from one sample of a study of T-cell memory formation after mild COVID-19. TCRdb re-analysed the 5' RACE reads in MiXCR, keeping a single row per CDR3 protein. The sample lists over 70,000 distinct CDR3 sequences, about 15% occurring once. Sample: PBMCs or a T cell subset sorted from them (not recorded which). The origin of the receptors is a young man who had mild COVID-19 (a few samples of this study predate the infection). Cell type and time point are not known. CDR3s include the opening cysteine and the closing phenylalanine or tryptophan. A D gene is named only where the DNA matches it firmly. Clone size appears in some rows only: once, few, many, or a class for an expanded clone.

clone size: few
J gene: TRBJ2-3
V gene: TRBV4-3
D gene: -
CDR3 protein: CASSQDLAGPTDTQYF
CDR3 DNA: TGCGCCAGCAGCCAAGATCTGGCGGGGCCCACAGATACGCAGTATTTT

clone size: -
J gene: TRBJ2-5
V gene: TRBV11-2
D gene: TRBD2
CDR3 protein: CASSSLAGLIQETQYF
CDR3 DNA: TGTGCCAGCAGCTCCCTAGCGGGGCTCATCCAAGAGACCCAGTACTTC

clone size: few
J gene: TRBJ1-3
V gene: TRBV29-1
D gene: -
CDR3 protein: CSVEADGNTIYF
CDR3 DNA: TGCAGCGTTGAAGCGGATGGAAACACCATATATTTT

clone size: -
J gene: TRBJ2-7
V gene: TRBV6-2/TRBV6-3
D gene: -
CDR3 protein: CASSYTEYEQYF
CDR3 DNA: TGTGCCAGCAGTTACACCGAGTACGAGCAGTACTTC

clone size: -
J gene: TRBJ1-4
V gene: TRBV28
D gene: TRBD1
CDR3 protein: CASSGTGVREKLFF
CDR3 DNA: TGTGCCAGCAGCGGAACAGGGGTAAGGGAAAAACTGTTTTTT

clone size: -
J gene: TRBJ2-5
V gene: TRBV20-1
D gene: -
CDR3 protein: CSARDLPEETQYF
CDR3 DNA: TGCAGTGCTAGAGATTTGCCAGAAGAGACCCAGTACTTC

clone size: few
J gene: TRBJ2-7
V gene: TRBV4-1
D gene: -
CDR3 protein: CASSQTGGPAYEQYF
CDR3 DNA: TGCGCCAGCAGCCAAACCGGGGGTCCGGCCTACGAGCAGTACTTC

clone size: -
J gene: TRBJ2-1
V gene: TRBV12-5
D gene: -
CDR3 protein: CASGLVAWEQFF
CDR3 DNA: TGTGCTAGTGGTTTGGTGGCCTGGGAGCAGTTCTTC

clone size: many
J gene: TRBJ2-1
V gene: TRBV12-3/TRBV12-4
D gene: -
CDR3 protein: CASSSPSGEQFF
CDR3 DNA: TGTGCCAGCAGTTCACCGTCGGGTGAGCAGTTCTTC

clone size: -
J gene: TRBJ1-2
V gene: TRBV6-5
D gene: -
CDR3 protein: CASSYSISFDGYTF
CDR3 DNA: TGTGCCAGCAGTTACTCGATATCGTTCGATGGCTACACCTTC

clone size: few
J gene: TRBJ2-7
V gene: TRBV7-6
D gene: TRBD1
CDR3 protein: CASSLGQGDYEQYF
CDR3 DNA: TGTGCCAGCAGCTTAGGGCAGGGGGACTACGAGCAGTACTTC

clone size: -
J gene: TRBJ1-5
V gene: TRBV3-1
D gene: -
CDR3 protein: CASSQEEGRVDQPQHF
CDR3 DNA: TGTGCCAGCAGCCAAGAGGAGGGGCGGGTAGATCAGCCCCAGCATTTT

clone size: few
J gene: TRBJ1-2
V gene: TRBV15
D gene: -
CDR3 protein: CATSRDHGLAGNYGYTF
CDR3 DNA: TGTGCCACCAGCAGAGATCACGGTTTGGCAGGGAACTATGGCTACACCTTC

clone size: medium-sized
J gene: TRBJ2-6
V gene: TRBV4-2
D gene: TRBD2
CDR3 protein: CASSQEAGAGANVLTF
CDR3 DNA: TGTGCCAGCAGCCAAGAAGCGGGGGCTGGGGCCAACGTCCTGACTTTC

clone size: once
J gene: TRBJ2-7
V gene: TRBV7-9
D gene: TRBD1
CDR3 protein: CASSSRDRDEQYF
CDR3 DNA: TGTGCCAGCAGCTCACGGGACAGAGACGAGCAGTACTTC

clone size: few
J gene: TRBJ1-4
V gene: TRBV27
D gene: TRBD1
CDR3 protein: CASSITGGREKLFF
CDR3 DNA: TGTGCCAGCAGTATAACAGGGGGCCGCGAAAAACTGTTTTTT

clone size: few
J gene: TRBJ2-2
V gene: TRBV11-1
D gene: -
CDR3 protein: CASSDRSGELFF
CDR3 DNA: TGTGCCAGCAGCGACAGGAGCGGGGAGCTGTTTTTT

clone size: -
J gene: TRBJ2-6
V gene: TRBV20-1
D gene: TRBD1
CDR3 protein: CPGQGDSGANVLTF
CDR3 DNA: TGCCCGGGACAGGGTGACTCTGGGGCCAACGTCCTGACTTTC

clone size: few
J gene: TRBJ2-3
V gene: TRBV20-1
D gene: -
CDR3 protein: CSVCHTQYF
CDR3 DNA: TGCAGTGTTTGCCATACGCAGTATTTT

clone size: few
J gene: TRBJ1-4
V gene: TRBV5-5
D gene: -
CDR3 protein: CASSPGETEKLFF
CDR3 DNA: TGTGCCAGCAGCCCGGGGGAGACTGAAAAACTGTTTTTT

clone size: few
J gene: TRBJ2-3
V gene: TRBV29-1
D gene: -
CDR3 protein: CSVETGESDTQYF
CDR3 DNA: TGCAGCGTTGAAACGGGGGAATCAGATACGCAGTATTTT

clone size: few
J gene: TRBJ2-5
V gene: TRBV25-1
D gene: -
CDR3 protein: CASSESGRVSLETQYF
CDR3 DNA: TGTGCCAGCAGTGAATCTGGCAGGGTGTCCCTGGAGACCCAGTACTTC

clone size: -
J gene: TRBJ1-3
V gene: TRBV9
D gene: TRBD1
CDR3 protein: CASTQTGGGRNTIYF
CDR3 DNA: TGTGCCAGCACCCAGACAGGGGGCGGAAGAAACACCATATATTTT

clone size: few
J gene: TRBJ2-2
V gene: TRBV4-1
D gene: -
CDR3 protein: CASSQEPNTGELFF
CDR3 DNA: TGCGCCAGCAGCCAAGAGCCAAACACCGGGGAGCTGTTTTTT

clone size: few
J gene: TRBJ2-5
V gene: TRBV6-2/TRBV6-3
D gene: -
CDR3 protein: CASSRPETQYF
CDR3 DNA: TGTGCCAGCAGTCGACCGGAAACCCAGTACTTC

clone size: -
J gene: TRBJ2-3
V gene: TRBV5-1
D gene: -
CDR3 protein: CASSRKSSSTDTQYF
CDR3 DNA: TGCGCCAGCAGTCGGAAGTCTTCCAGCACAGATACGCAGTATTTT

clone size: once
J gene: TRBJ2-7
V gene: TRBV12-3/TRBV12-4
D gene: -
CDR3 protein: CASSLGHEQYF
CDR3 DNA: TGTGCCAGCAGTTTGGGGCACGAGCAGTACTTC

clone size: many
J gene: TRBJ2-1
V gene: TRBV7-2
D gene: -
CDR3 protein: CASSPQGAGGNEQFF
CDR3 DNA: TGTGCCAGCAGCCCACAAGGGGCAGGGGGGAATGAGCAGTTCTTC